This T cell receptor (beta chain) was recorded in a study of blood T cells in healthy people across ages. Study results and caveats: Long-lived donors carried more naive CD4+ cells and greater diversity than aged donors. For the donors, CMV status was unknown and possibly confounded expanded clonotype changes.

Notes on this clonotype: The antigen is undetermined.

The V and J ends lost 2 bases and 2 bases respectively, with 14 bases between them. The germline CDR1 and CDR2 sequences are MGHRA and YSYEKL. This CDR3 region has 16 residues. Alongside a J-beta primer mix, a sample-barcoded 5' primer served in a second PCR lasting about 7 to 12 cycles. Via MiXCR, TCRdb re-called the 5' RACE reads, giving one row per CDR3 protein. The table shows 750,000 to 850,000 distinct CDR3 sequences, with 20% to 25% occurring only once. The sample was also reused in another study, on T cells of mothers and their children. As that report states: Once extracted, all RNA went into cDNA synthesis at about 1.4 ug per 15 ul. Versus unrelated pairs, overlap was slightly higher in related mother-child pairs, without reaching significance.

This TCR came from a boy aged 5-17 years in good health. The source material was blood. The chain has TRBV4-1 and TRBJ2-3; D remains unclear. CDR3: CASSQNVARSTDTQYF. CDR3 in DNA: TGCGCCAGCAGCCAAAACGTAGCCAGGTCCACAGATACGCAGTATTTT.